The 11 T cell receptor beta chains reported below all come from one sample, sequenced in a study of T-cell reconstitution after alpha-beta-depleted transplantation in children. Unique molecular identifiers were used to barcode this TCRbeta library. Via MiXCR, TCRdb re-called the PCR reads, giving one row per CDR3 protein. The profile shows 260,000 or so distinct CDR3 sequences, around 12% of them singletons. Sequenced material: PBMCs from the stem cell graft donor, taken from the stem cell graft. These receptors were collected from a human donor who donated a stem cell graft to a child with acute lymphoblastic leukemia.

This clonotype appeared many times. The gene calls are TRBV10-3 and TRBJ2-2, with D maybe TRBD1 (6 bases). V shed 6 bases and J shed 7 bases, with 21 bases lying between them. CDR3 length equals 16 residues. Germline loops: CDR1 ENHRY, CDR2 SYGVKD. The CDR3 DNA is TGTGCCATCAGCTCTACCCACCGGGACAATAACGGGGAGCTGTTTTTT. Protein sequence: CAISSTHRDNNGELFF.

This clonotype was found a few times. The rearrangement joins TRBV9 to TRBJ2-6; 7 nucleotides line up with TRBD2. V lost 3 bases to trimming and J lost 3 bases; unmatched junction nucleotides: 12. The V gene's germline CDR1 is SGDLS and CDR2 YYNGEE. This CDR3 contains 18 residues. The CDR3: CASSGAGTVSFGANVLTF. CDR3 nucleotides: TGTGCCAGCAGCGGAGCGGGGACGGTGAGCTTTGGGGCCAACGTCCTGACTTTC.

The chain recombines TRBV6-2 or TRBV6-3 with TRBJ2-2, with TRBD1 identical over 11 bases. The CDR3 covers 21 residues. CDR1 is MNHEY, CDR2 SVGEGT, per germline. The J segment lost 3 bases and the V segment lost 8 bases, leaving 23 bases of the junction unmatched. Here the CDR3 DNA reads TGTGCCAGCGCCTCACAGAAGTGGACAGGGGGCTTTGGTGGTCACACCGGGGAGCTGTTTTTT. Translating gives CASASQKWTGGFGGHTGELFF.

This clonotype was seen repeatedly, ten times or more. This rearrangement joins TRBV5-1 to TRBJ1-1, with TRBD1 identical over 9 bases. CDR3 size: 16 residues. The J segment lost 4 bases and the V segment lost 3 bases, leaving 10 bases of the junction unmatched. Germline CDR1 reads SGHRS; CDR2 reads YFSETQ. The CDR3 DNA is TGCGCCAGCAGCTCAAACTTCGGACAGGGGAGCACTGAAGCTTTCTTT. It yields the protein CASSSNFGQGSTEAFF.

This clonotype showed up many times. The CDR3 region is CATRRTDTQYF. CDR3 bases: TGTGCCACCCGACGCACAGATACGCAGTATTTT. The chain has TRBV6-5 and TRBJ2-3; D not certain. The CDR3 consists of 11 residues. The germline V gene encodes CDR1 MNHEY and CDR2 SVGAGI. Trimming removed 10 bases at V and 1 base at J, with 6 bases between.

There are many counts of this clonotype. This rearrangement joins TRBV12-3 or TRBV12-4 to TRBJ1-5, with D uncertain. V shed 5 bases and J shed 9 bases, with 8 bases lying between them. The CDR3 length is 11 residues. The chain's CDR3 is CASSLIWPQHF. In DNA, the CDR3 is TGTGCCAGCAGTCTAATTTGGCCCCAGCATTTT.

The sample holds many counts of this clonotype. The CDR3 protein is CASMGQLTSETQYF. The CDR3 DNA follows: TGTGCCAGCATGGGACAGCTGACCTCAGAGACCCAGTACTTC. This chain joins TRBV12-3 or TRBV12-4 and TRBJ2-5, with TRBD1 identical over 7 bases. J was trimmed by 4 bases and V by 7 bases; bases with no gene match: 9. The CDR3 length is 14 residues.

This clonotype has at least ten counts. The chain is built from TRBV7-2 and TRBJ1-5, with 8 bases identical to TRBD1. Germline loops: CDR1 SGHTA, CDR2 FQGNSA. This CDR3 comprises 13 residues. Germline trimming cut 4 bases from V and 5 bases from J; bases unmatched to any gene: 1. The CDR3 region is CASSSDRDQPQHF. CDR3 DNA: TGTGCCAGCAGCTCGGACAGGGATCAGCCCCAGCATTTT. Full variable domain (outside the CDR3, taken from reference TRBV7-2 and TRBJ1-5): GAGVSQSPSNKVTEKGKDVELRCDPISGHTALYWYRQSLGQGLEFLIYFQGNSAPDKSGLPSDRFSAERTGGSVSTLTIQRTQQEDSAVYLCASSSDRDQPQHFGDGTRLSIL.

The gene calls are TRBV28 and TRBJ2-7; 7 bases are shared with TRBD2. V shed 4 bases, J shed 1 base, and the junction held 13 bases outside the gene matches. The CDR3 totals 17 residues. Germline V lookup: CDR1 MDHEN, CDR2 SYDVKM. DNA of the CDR3: TGTGCCAGCAGTTCCCCCGGGGAGCGGGGTGGGTCCTACGAGCAGTACTTC. It encodes CASSSPGERGGSYEQYF.

There are many counts of this clonotype. The V and J genes are TRBV4-1 and TRBJ2-5; no firm D call. The V end lost 4 bases, the J end lost 2 bases, and 11 bases lay between the germline ends. The CDR3 runs 14 residues. Germline assignment: CDR1 MGHRA and CDR2 YSYEKL. CDR3 DNA: TGCGCCAGCAGCCCCTCACCGGTTCAAGAGACCCAGTACTTC. Translated: CASSPSPVQETQYF.

This CDR3 is CASSVSGGYTF. The CDR3 DNA is TGTGCCAGCAGTGTGTCCGGGGGCTACACCTTC. This chain joins TRBV2 and TRBJ1-2; no definite D call. The CDR3 is made up of 11 amino acids. Trimming took 4 bases from V and 8 from J, leaving 8 bases between them. Germline V gives CDR1 SNHLY, CDR2 FYNNEI.